This passage covers 14 T cell receptor beta chains from one sample sequenced in a study of siplizumab effects on memory and regulatory T cells. TCRdb keeps only in-frame clones here, not all; method: immunoSEQ multiplex PCR. Of about 3,400 clones listed, around half are singletons. The authors cocultured the mixed lymphocyte reaction cells at 37 degrees C for about six days. Which antigens these TCRs recognize remains unknown. Sequencing was carried out using CFSE-low (dividing) CD4+ T cells sorted from an allogeneic mixed lymphocyte reaction. Source of these receptors: a human donor in good health; the cells came from an allogeneic mixed lymphocyte reaction.

DNA of the CDR3: TGTGCCATCAGTGATCTCGAACCGGGGGGGCCTGGGGATGAGCAGTTCTTC. This gives the protein CAISDLEPGGPGDEQFF. The chain employs TRBV10-3 and TRBJ2-1, with 8 nucleotides matching TRBD2. Germline V gene lookup returns CDR1 ENHRY and CDR2 SYGVKD. V shed 3 bases and J 8 bases; nucleotides not matched to a gene: 15. This CDR3 contains 17 residues.

This chain connects TRBV5-1 to TRBJ1-2; D remains unclear. Germline CDR1 SGHRS, CDR2 YFSETQ. V lost 0 bases to trimming and J lost 4 bases, with 7 bases between them. The CDR3 is 13 residues long. CDR3 region: CASSLGPSYGYTF. DNA for the CDR3: TGCGCCAGCAGCTTGGGCCCCTCCTATGGCTACACCTTC.

The chain joins TRBV7-2 to TRBJ1-5; D unclear. Trimming removed 3 bases at V and 7 bases at J, with 10 bases between. The germline CDR1 and CDR2 sequences are SGHTA and FQGNSA. This CDR3 comprises 13 residues. In DNA, the CDR3 is TGTGCCAGCAGCTTTACTTCGGAACAGCCCCAGCATTTT. It is translated as CASSFTSEQPQHF.

The sample holds a few counts of this clone. This chain connects TRBV18 to TRBJ1-2; the D is unclear. The CDR3 is made up of 13 amino acids. Trimming left V 2 bases short and J 2 bases short, with 6 bases between. Germline V gene data show CDR1 as KGHSH and CDR2 as LQKENI. CDR3 DNA sequence: TGTGCCAGCTCACCAGGGGTCAACTATGGCTACACCTTC. It encodes CASSPGVNYGYTF.

The J gene is TRBJ1-4, the V gene TRBV28; maybe TRBD1 (5 bases). Germline lookup yields CDR1 MDHEN and CDR2 SYDVKM. The CDR3 loop spans 15 amino acids. V shed 4 bases and J shed 3 bases, with 12 bases lying between them. The CDR3 region is CASSYPGLANEKLFF. The CDR3 bases are TGTGCCAGCAGTTATCCAGGGCTCGCTAATGAAAAACTGTTTTTT.

This clone was seen more than once but under ten times. In DNA form, the CDR3 reads TGTGCCAGCAGCTCCCTTGGACAGGCTGCCTCCTACGAGCAGTACTTC. This sequence encodes CASSSLGQAASYEQYF. The gene calls are TRBV11-2 and TRBJ2-7; 7 positions match TRBD1. Germline CDR1 and CDR2: SGHAT and FQNNGV. The CDR3 extends over 16 amino acids. The trim removed 4 bases at V and 0 bases at J, leaving 9 bases unmatched.

This clone was counted only a few times. The chain links TRBV5-1 to TRBJ1-1; unclear D gene. CDR1 is SGHRS and CDR2 is YFSETQ in the germline V gene. The CDR3 consists of 13 residues. Trimming took off 7 bases at V and 3 bases at J, with 13 bases between the two ends. In DNA, the CDR3 is TGCGCCAGCTCTGGGCAGCAGCACACTGAAGCTTTCTTT. Translated, it gives CASSGQQHTEAFF.

V is TRBV18 and J is TRBJ2-1; D remains ambiguous. The ends were cut back, 3 bases at V and 10 bases at J, with 16 bases in the middle. Germline lookup yields CDR1 KGHSH and CDR2 LQKENI. The CDR3 is made up of 14 amino acids. CDR3 bases: TGTGCCAGCTCACCCCCTTCGAAATTAGGCGAGCAGTTCTTC. Its translation is CASSPPSKLGEQFF.

The genes are TRBV18 and TRBJ1-2; D is perhaps TRBD1 (5 bases). The CDR3 extends over 15 amino acids. Germline-derived CDR1 and CDR2 are KGHSH and LQKENI. Trimming cost V 5 bases and J 0 bases, with 13 bases left between them. Written as DNA, the CDR3 is TGTGCCAGCTCAGCGGGACCGTCAGCTAACTATGGCTACACCTTC. This translates into CASSAGPSANYGYTF.

V usage is TRBV7-9 and J usage is TRBJ2-7; 11 bases are shared with TRBD1. This CDR3 is built from 15 residues. The V segment lost 3 bases and the J segment 6 bases; nucleotides outside the gene matches: 7. Germline CDR1 SEHNR, CDR2 FQNEAQ (reference sequence). The CDR3 coding sequence is TGTGCCAGCAGCTTGCGGGACAGGGGGGCACGCGAGCAGTACTTC. Translation: CASSLRDRGAREQYF.

The chain combines TRBV28 with TRBJ2-7, with TRBD1 as a possible D gene (6 bases). Germline V gives CDR1 MDHEN, CDR2 SYDVKM. The CDR3 runs 13 residues. The V and J ends lost 6 bases and 2 bases respectively, with 11 bases between them. The CDR3 sequence: CASRNRVPYEQYF. The CDR3 DNA reads TGTGCCAGCAGGAACAGGGTCCCCTACGAGCAGTACTTC. Together with reference TRBV28 and TRBJ2-7, the CDR3 gives the full variable domain: DVKVTQSSRYLVKRTGEKVFLECVQDMDHENMFWYRQDPGLGLRLIYFSYDVKMKEKGDIPEGYSVSREKKERFSLILESASTNQTSMYLCASRNRVPYEQYFGPGTRLTVT.

The genes are TRBV18 and TRBJ2-3, with D hard to call. V was shortened by 2 bases and J by 4 bases, with 7 bases between the two germline ends. Germline lookup yields CDR1 KGHSH and CDR2 LQKENI. The CDR3 extends over 13 amino acids. DNA for the CDR3: TGTGCCAGCTCACCAGGAGAACCAGATACGCAGTATTTT. Translation: CASSPGEPDTQYF.

This clone came up a few times. The rearrangement uses TRBV9 and TRBJ2-3, with TRBD2 matching over 8 bases. CDR3 size: 19 residues. Germline V gene data show CDR1 as SGDLS and CDR2 as YYNGEE. Trimming at V came to 1 base and at J to 4 bases, leaving 17 bases not matched to a gene. CDR3 amino acids: CASSVSIGGARSPPDTQYF. DNA of the CDR3: TGTGCCAGCAGCGTAAGTATCGGGGGGGCGCGTAGCCCCCCAGATACGCAGTATTTT.

The chain carries TRBV6-5 and TRBJ1-4; D is possibly TRBD1 (6 bases). Germline V CDR1 and CDR2: MNHEY, SVGAGI. V lost 6 bases and J 8 bases, leaving 19 bases between the germline ends. This CDR3 is 15 amino acids long. CDR3 in amino acids: CASSDPGQVGEKLFF. Written as DNA, the CDR3 is TGTGCCAGCAGCGACCCGGGACAAGTGGGCGAAAAACTGTTTTTT.